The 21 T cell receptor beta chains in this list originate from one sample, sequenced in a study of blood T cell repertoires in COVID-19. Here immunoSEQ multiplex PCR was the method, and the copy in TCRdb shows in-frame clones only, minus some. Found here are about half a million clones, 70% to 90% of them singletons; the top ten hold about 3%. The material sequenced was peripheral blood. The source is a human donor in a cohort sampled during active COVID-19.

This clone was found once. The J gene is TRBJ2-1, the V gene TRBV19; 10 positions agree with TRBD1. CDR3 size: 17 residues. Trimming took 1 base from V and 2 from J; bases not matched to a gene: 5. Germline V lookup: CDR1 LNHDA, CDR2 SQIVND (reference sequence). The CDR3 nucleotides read TGTGCCAGTAGTATAGGGACCGGGACAGGGGCCTACAATGAGCAGTTCTTC. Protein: CASSIGTGTGAYNEQFF.

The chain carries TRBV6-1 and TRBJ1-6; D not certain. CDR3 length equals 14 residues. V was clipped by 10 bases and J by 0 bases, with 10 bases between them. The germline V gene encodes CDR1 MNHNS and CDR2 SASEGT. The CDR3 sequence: CATVGSSYNSPLHF. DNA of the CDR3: TGTGCCACCGTGGGGAGCTCCTATAATTCACCCCTCCACTTT.

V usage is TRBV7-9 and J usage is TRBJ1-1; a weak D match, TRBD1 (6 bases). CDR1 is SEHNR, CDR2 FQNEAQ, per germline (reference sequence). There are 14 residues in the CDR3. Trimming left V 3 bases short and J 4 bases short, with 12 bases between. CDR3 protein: CASSFWQGSTEAFF. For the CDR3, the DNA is TGTGCCAGCAGCTTCTGGCAGGGGTCCACTGAAGCTTTCTTT.

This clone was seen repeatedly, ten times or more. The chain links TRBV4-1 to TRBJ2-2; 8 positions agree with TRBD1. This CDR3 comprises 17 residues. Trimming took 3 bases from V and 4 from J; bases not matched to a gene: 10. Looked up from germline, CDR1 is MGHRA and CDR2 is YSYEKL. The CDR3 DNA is TGCGCCAGCAGCCATCCAGTAGGGACAGGATCCACCGGGGAGCTGTTTTTT. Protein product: CASSHPVGTGSTGELFF.

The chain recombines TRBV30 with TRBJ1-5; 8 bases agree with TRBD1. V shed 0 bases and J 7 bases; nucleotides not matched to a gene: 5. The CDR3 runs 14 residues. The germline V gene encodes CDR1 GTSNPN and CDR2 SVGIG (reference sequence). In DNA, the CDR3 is TGTGCCTGGAGTGTAGGACAGGGTGACCAGCCCCAGCATTTT. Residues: CAWSVGQGDQPQHF.

CDR3 sequence reads: CASALDRANYGYTF. In DNA, the CDR3 is TGTGCCAGCGCTTTGGACAGGGCTAACTATGGCTACACCTTC. V and J are TRBV6-5 and TRBJ1-2; 8 bases align to TRBD1. This CDR3 has 14 residues. Germline-derived CDR1 and CDR2 are MNHEY and SVGAGI. V lost 8 bases, J lost 0 bases, and 5 bases stayed unmatched.

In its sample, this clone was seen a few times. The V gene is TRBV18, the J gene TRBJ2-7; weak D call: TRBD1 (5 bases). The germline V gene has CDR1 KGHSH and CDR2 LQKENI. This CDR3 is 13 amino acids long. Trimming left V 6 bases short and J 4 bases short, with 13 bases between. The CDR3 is CASSPDRNYEQYF. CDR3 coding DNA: TGTGCCAGCTCCCCAGACAGAAATTACGAGCAGTACTTC.

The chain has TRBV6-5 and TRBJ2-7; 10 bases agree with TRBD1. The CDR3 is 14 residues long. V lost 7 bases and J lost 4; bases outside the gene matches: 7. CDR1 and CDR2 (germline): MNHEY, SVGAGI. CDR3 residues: CASNPTGGPYEQYF. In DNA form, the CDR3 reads TGTGCCAGCAACCCGACAGGGGGCCCGTACGAGCAGTACTTC.

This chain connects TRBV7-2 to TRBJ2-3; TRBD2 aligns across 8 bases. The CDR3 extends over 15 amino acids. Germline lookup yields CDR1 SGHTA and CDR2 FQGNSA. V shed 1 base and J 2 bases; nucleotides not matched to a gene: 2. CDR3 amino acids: CASSLVAGPTDTQYF. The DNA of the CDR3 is TGTGCCAGCAGCTTAGTAGCGGGGCCCACAGATACGCAGTATTTT.

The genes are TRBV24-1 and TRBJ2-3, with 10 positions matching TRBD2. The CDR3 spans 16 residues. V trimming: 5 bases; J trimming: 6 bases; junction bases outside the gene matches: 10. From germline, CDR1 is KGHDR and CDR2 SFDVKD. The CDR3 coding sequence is TGTGCCACCAGTGTTCCAGCGGGAGGGCCAGGGGATACGCAGTATTTT. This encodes CATSVPAGGPGDTQYF.

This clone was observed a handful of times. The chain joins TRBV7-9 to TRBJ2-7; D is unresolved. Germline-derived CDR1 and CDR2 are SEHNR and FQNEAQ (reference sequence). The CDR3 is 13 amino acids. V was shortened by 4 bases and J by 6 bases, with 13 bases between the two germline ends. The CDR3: CASSSGSFPEQYF. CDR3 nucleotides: TGTGCCAGCAGCTCCGGGTCCTTCCCCGAGCAGTACTTC.

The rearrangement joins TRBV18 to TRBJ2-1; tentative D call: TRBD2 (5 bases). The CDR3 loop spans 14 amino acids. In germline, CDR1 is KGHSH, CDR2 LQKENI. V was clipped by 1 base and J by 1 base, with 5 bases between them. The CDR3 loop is CASSPRGSYNEQFF. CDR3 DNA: TGTGCCAGCTCACCACGCGGGTCCTACAATGAGCAGTTCTTC.

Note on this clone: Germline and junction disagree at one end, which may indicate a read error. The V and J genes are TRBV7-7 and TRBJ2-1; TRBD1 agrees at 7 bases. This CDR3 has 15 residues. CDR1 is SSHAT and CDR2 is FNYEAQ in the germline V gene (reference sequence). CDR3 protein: CASSRYRGTYNEQFF. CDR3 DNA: TGTGCTAGCAGCCGCTACAGGGGAACTTACAATGAGCAGTTCTTC.

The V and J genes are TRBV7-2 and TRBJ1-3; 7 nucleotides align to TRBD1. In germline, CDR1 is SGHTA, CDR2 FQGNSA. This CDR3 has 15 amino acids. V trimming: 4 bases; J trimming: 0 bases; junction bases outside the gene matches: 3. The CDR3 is CASSSDRVSGNTIYF. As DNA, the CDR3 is TGTGCCAGCAGCTCCGACAGGGTCTCTGGAAACACCATATATTTT.

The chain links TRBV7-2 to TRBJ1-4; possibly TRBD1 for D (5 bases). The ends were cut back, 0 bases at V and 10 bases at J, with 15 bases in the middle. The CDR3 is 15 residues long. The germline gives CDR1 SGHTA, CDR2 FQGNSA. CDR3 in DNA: TGTGCCAGCAGCTTAGCGCTTCAGGGTCGAGTAAAACTGTTTTTT. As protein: CASSLALQGRVKLFF.

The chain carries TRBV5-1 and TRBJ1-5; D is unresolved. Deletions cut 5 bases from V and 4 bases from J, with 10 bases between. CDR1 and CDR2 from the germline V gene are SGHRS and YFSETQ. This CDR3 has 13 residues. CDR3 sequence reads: CASSIQVNQPQHF. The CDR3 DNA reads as TGCGCCAGCAGTATACAAGTGAATCAGCCCCAGCATTTT.

CDR3 residues: CASSISVAGLGRSTDTQYF. In DNA form, the CDR3 reads TGTGCCAGTAGTATTTCGGTAGCGGGATTAGGGAGGAGCACAGATACGCAGTATTTT. The chain has TRBV19 and TRBJ2-3; 8 nucleotides match TRBD2. Germline V CDR1 and CDR2: LNHDA, SQIVND (reference sequence). The V and J ends lost 3 bases and 0 bases, in that order; junction bases with no gene match: 14. CDR3 length: 19 amino acids.

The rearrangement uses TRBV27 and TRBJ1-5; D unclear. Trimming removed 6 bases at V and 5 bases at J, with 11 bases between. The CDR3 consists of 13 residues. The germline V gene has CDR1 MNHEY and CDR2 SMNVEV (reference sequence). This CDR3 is CASSSLVYQPQHF. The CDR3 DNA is TGTGCCAGCAGCTCCCTTGTATATCAGCCCCAGCATTTT.

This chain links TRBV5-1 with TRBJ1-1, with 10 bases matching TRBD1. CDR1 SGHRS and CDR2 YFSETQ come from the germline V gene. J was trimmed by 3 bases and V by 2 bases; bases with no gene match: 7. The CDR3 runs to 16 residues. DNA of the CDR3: TGCGCCAGCAGCTTTGGGGGGACAGGGGCGGACACTGAAGCTTTCTTT. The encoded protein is CASSFGGTGADTEAFF. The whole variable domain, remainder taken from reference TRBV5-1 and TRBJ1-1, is KAGVTQTPRYLIKTRGQQVTLSCSPISGHRSVSWYQQTPGQGLQFLFEYFSETQRNKGNFPGRFSGRQFSNSRSEMNVSTLELGDSALYLCASSFGGTGADTEAFFGQGTRLTVV.

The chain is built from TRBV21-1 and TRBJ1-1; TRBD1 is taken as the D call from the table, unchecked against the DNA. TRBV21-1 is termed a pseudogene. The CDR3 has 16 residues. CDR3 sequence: CASSTCSQGADTEAFF. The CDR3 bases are TGTGCCAGCAGCACCTGCTCCCAGGGGGCCGACACTGAAGCTTTCTTT.

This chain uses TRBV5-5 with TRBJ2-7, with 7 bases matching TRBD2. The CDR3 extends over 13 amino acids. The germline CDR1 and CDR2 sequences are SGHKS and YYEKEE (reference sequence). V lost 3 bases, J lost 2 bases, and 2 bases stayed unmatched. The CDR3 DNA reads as TGTGCCAGCAGCTGGGACTATCCCTACGAGCAGTACTTC. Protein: CASSWDYPYEQYF. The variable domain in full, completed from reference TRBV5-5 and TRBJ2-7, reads DAGVTQSPTHLIKTRGQQVTLRCSPISGHKSVSWYQQVLGQGPQFIFQYYEKEERGRGNFPDRFSARQFPNYSSELNVNALLLGDSALYLCASSWDYPYEQYFGPGTRLTVT.